This is a list of T cell receptor beta chains from one sample in a study of CD8 T cells in Susac syndrome. One entry per CDR3 protein, called by TCRdb with MiXCR from the immunoSEQ multiplex PCR reads. The sample comprises roughly 140,000 distinct CDR3 sequences, roughly 95% of which are singletons, and 0.16% rests with the top ten. Sequenced: CD4+ T cells from PBMCs. Receptor source: a human donor with Susac syndrome. Each CDR3 is given with its conserved first and last residue. Each record gives: D gene, J gene, V gene, clone size, CDR3 DNA, CDR3 protein. A D gene is named only where the DNA matches it firmly. The size of a clone is reported for some rows only, either as once, few or many, or as a class for expanded clones.

-	TRBJ2-5	TRBV3-1	-	TGTGCCAGCAGCCGCCAAAGGGAGACCCAGTACTTC	CASSRQRETQYF
-	TRBJ2-5	TRBV20-1	-	TGCAGTGCTAGTAGTCGGAGGGGGGCCACCGGAGAGACCCAGTACTTC	CSASSRRGATGETQYF
-	TRBJ2-5	TRBV20-1	-	TGCAGTGCTAGAGGACAGGCAGAGACCCAGTACTTC	CSARGQAETQYF
-	TRBJ2-1	TRBV14	-	TGTGCCAGCAGTAAGGCTTATCTAGCAAATGAGCAGTTCTTC	CASSKAYLANEQFF
-	TRBJ2-4	TRBV6-5	-	TGTGCCAGCAGAAAGACATCAAGGGCCAAAAACATTCAGTACTTC	CASRKTSRAKNIQYF
-	TRBJ2-1	TRBV11-3	-	TGTGCCAGCAGCCCGGACCCCACATACAATGAGCAGTTCTTC	CASSPDPTYNEQFF
-	TRBJ2-7	TRBV18	-	TGTGCCAGCTCACAAGGGACAAGCTCCTACGAGCAGTACTTC	CASSQGTSSYEQYF
-	TRBJ2-1	TRBV6-5	-	TGTGCCAGCAGGAGACAGGGGAGGGATGAGCAGTTCTTC	CASRRQGRDEQFF
-	TRBJ2-1	TRBV29-1	-	TGCAGCGTTCGGACTAACCCTCTCAATGAGCAGTTCTTC	CSVRTNPLNEQFF
TRBD1	TRBJ1-2	TRBV20-1	-	TGCAGTGCCCTACATACACAGGGGCACTACACCTTC	CSALHTQGHYTF
TRBD1	TRBJ1-5	TRBV29-1	-	TGCAGCGTCGGACAGGGAGGAGGCAATCAGCCCCAGCATTTT	CSVGQGGGNQPQHF
-	TRBJ2-2	TRBV25-1	-	TGTGCCAGCAGTGAAATGGGCAGCCCTAACACCGGGGAGCTGTTTTTT	CASSEMGSPNTGELFF
-	TRBJ2-7	TRBV29-1	-	TGCAGCCCAAAGGGCGAGCAGTACTTC	CSPKGEQYF
TRBD1	TRBJ1-5	TRBV2	-	TGTGCCAGCAGTCCGACAGGGGTAGGTCAGCCCCAGCATTTT	CASSPTGVGQPQHF
-	TRBJ2-1	TRBV4-1	-	TGCGCCAGCAGCCAAGAGGGGCGTAACAATGAGCAGTTCTTC	CASSQEGRNNEQFF
-	TRBJ1-5	TRBV12-3/TRBV12-4	-	TGTGCCAGCAGTTTGCGTCGGGATAGTCAGCCCCAGCATTTT	CASSLRRDSQPQHF
-	TRBJ1-1	TRBV24-1	-	TGTGCCACCAGTGAAAAGTTTACCACTGAAGCTTTCTTT	CATSEKFTTEAFF
TRBD2	TRBJ2-3	TRBV20-1	-	TGCAGTGGCGGTAGCGGGGGCCGGAACCCCACAGATACGCAGTATTTT	CSGGSGGRNPTDTQYF
-	TRBJ1-1	TRBV29-1	-	TGCAGCTCCGGTGCAGACATGAACACTGAAGCTTTCTTT	CSSGADMNTEAFF
TRBD2	TRBJ2-5	TRBV15	-	TGTGCCACCGGACGCCACGCGGGGGGGATGGAGACCCAGTACTTC	CATGRHAGGMETQYF
-	TRBJ2-5	TRBV29-1	-	TGCAGCGTTGCATCGGCTCAAGAGACCCAGTACTTC	CSVASAQETQYF
-	TRBJ2-5	TRBV29-1	-	TGCAGCTCGGCGACAGGACAAGAGACCCAGTACTTC	CSSATGQETQYF
-	TRBJ2-1	TRBV20-1	-	TGCAGTGCTAGAGGGGGGCTAGCCGGGAGGAATGAGCAGTTCTTC	CSARGGLAGRNEQFF
-	TRBJ2-6	TRBV2	-	TGTGCCACCCGGGGGTCTGGGGCCAACGTCCTGACTTTC	CATRGSGANVLTF
-	TRBJ1-1	TRBV3-1	-	TGTGCCAGCAGCCGGTTATGGAACACTGAAGCTTTCTTT	CASSRLWNTEAFF
-	TRBJ1-4	TRBV29-1	once	TGCAGCGTTGAGCGGGGGGGCCAACTGTTTTTT	CSVERGGQLFF
TRBD2	TRBJ2-1	TRBV20-1	-	TGCAGTGCTACTTTCCTAGCTTCGCGGGGGGTCTACAATGAGCAGTTCTTC	CSATFLASRGVYNEQFF
-	TRBJ1-1	TRBV20-1	-	TGCAGTGCTAGAGATCCGGGTGGGGTGAACACTGAAGCTTTCTTT	CSARDPGGVNTEAFF
-	TRBJ2-1	TRBV12-3/TRBV12-4	-	TGTGCCAGCAGTAGTCACGGCAATGAGCAGTTCTTC	CASSSHGNEQFF
-	TRBJ1-6	TRBV12-3/TRBV12-4	few	TGTGCCAGCAGTTTAAGGCAGGGTAATTCACCCCTCCACTTT	CASSLRQGNSPLHF
-	TRBJ2-1	TRBV29-1	-	TGCAGCGCCCTCGGACGGGGCCTATACAATGAGCAGTTCTTC	CSALGRGLYNEQFF
-	TRBJ1-1	TRBV23-1	-	TGCGCCAGCAGCCGAGGTTGGACACTGAAGCTTTTCTTT	CASSRGWTLKLFF
-	TRBJ2-1	TRBV29-1	-	TGCAGCGTGGAGGGACTTCACCCCTCTGGTGAGCAGTTCTTC	CSVEGLHPSGEQFF
TRBD1	TRBJ1-2	TRBV29-1	-	TGCAGCGGTGAGACAGGGACGGATGGCTACACCTTC	CSGETGTDGYTF
TRBD1	TRBJ2-1	TRBV11-1	-	TGTGCCAGCAGCTCAACGACAGGGAACAATGAGCAGTTCTTC	CASSSTTGNNEQFF
-	TRBJ1-2	TRBV25-1	-	TGTGCCAGCAGTGAAACAGGGAGAGGCTACACCTTC	CASSETGRGYTF
TRBD1	TRBJ1-2	TRBV29-1	-	TGCAGCGCCTGGACAGGGATCTCCTATGGCTACACCTTC	CSAWTGISYGYTF
-	TRBJ2-7	TRBV14	-	TGTGCCAGCAGCCAAGAAAACGAGCAGTACTTC	CASSQENEQYF
TRBD1	TRBJ1-6	TRBV27	once	TGTGCCAGCAGCTGGGACAGGGGTAATTCACCCCTCCACTTT	CASSWDRGNSPLHF
TRBD1	TRBJ2-5	TRBV6-6	-	TGTGCCAGCAGTCTATTACAGGGGCCCCAAGAGACCCAGTACTTC	CASSLLQGPQETQYF
TRBD1	TRBJ1-1	TRBV5-1	-	TGCGCCAACCGGGACAGGGGAACTGAAGCTTTCTTT	CANRDRGTEAFF
TRBD1	TRBJ1-6	TRBV6-5	once	TGTGCCAGCAGTACCCGACAGGGGGGACTCAATTCACCCCTCCACTTT	CASSTRQGGLNSPLHF
-	TRBJ2-5	TRBV18	-	TGTGCCAGCTCCACTGGGGGAGGAGAGACCCAGTACTTC	CASSTGGGETQYF
TRBD1	TRBJ2-4	TRBV20-1	-	TGCAGTGCGAGACAGGGGAGCGAAAACATTCAGTACTTC	CSARQGSENIQYF
TRBD1	TRBJ2-4	TRBV20-1	-	TGCAGTGCTAGGTTACAGGGGTGGAACATTCAGTACTTC	CSARLQGWNIQYF
-	TRBJ2-1	TRBV29-1	-	TGCAGCGTTGAGAGGAGTGGGAATGAGCAGTTCTTC	CSVERSGNEQFF
-	TRBJ1-5	TRBV9	-	TGTGCCAGCAGAAAACCTGGACATCCCCATCAGCCCCAGCATTTT	CASRKPGHPHQPQHF
-	TRBJ1-1	TRBV3-1	-	TGTGCCAGCAGCCCGAAAGCCAACACTGAAGCTTTCTTT	CASSPKANTEAFF
-	TRBJ1-5	TRBV6-6	-	TGTGCCAGCAGTCCCTCGCAGGATAATCAGCCCCAGCATTTT	CASSPSQDNQPQHF
-	TRBJ1-1	TRBV20-1	-	TGCAGTGCTAGTTACATGGGGTCGAACACTGAAGCTTTCTTT	CSASYMGSNTEAFF
TRBD1	TRBJ2-5	TRBV7-8	-	TGTGCCAGCAGCACAGGGGTTAAGGAGACCCAGTACTTC	CASSTGVKETQYF
TRBD2	TRBJ2-5	TRBV4-1	-	TGCGCCAGCAGCCAGGGAGGGACTCGACAAGAGACCCAGTACTTC	CASSQGGTRQETQYF
-	TRBJ1-2	TRBV3-1	once	TGTGCCAGCAGCCAACAGGGGAAGGACTATGGCTACACCTTC	CASSQQGKDYGYTF
-	TRBJ2-1	TRBV28	-	TGTGCCAGCAGTCCGTTATCTGAGCAGTTCTTC	CASSPLSEQFF